This is a list of T cell receptor beta chains from one sample in a study of immune heterogeneity within non-small cell lung tumors. TCRdb recomputed calls from the multiplex PCR reads with MiXCR, one row per CDR3 protein. The top ten clones hold around 15% of a sample with more than 10,000 distinct CDR3 sequences, about 23% of them seen once. Sequencing was done on a sample of lung tumor tissue. The receptors stem from a man between 50 and 59 years old with non-small cell lung cancer. Both conserved end residues are trimmed from each CDR3. The D gene is left open where the match is weak.

>TRBD2|12|TRBV5-6|TRBJ2-7
ASTLGGSGYEQY
>-|12|TRBV14|TRBJ1-1
ATRNLGMNTEAF
>-|14|TRBV5-6|TRBJ1-1
ASSLDQGRLNTEAF
>-|12|TRBV7-9|TRBJ2-1
ASSSLAGNDEQF
>TRBD2|13|TRBV12-3/TRBV12-4|TRBJ2-1
ASSFRRGGLNEQF
>-|10|TRBV11-2|TRBJ1-2
ASSLDSEGYT
>-|13|TRBV18|TRBJ1-2
ASSPLGGSNYGYT
>TRBD2|17|TRBV5-1|TRBJ2-5
ASSPGGTSGGARQETQY
>-|10|TRBV12-3/TRBV12-4|TRBJ2-1
ASSPTSNEQF
>-|9|TRBV5-1|TRBJ1-3
ASGDGNTIY
>-|13|TRBV6-1|TRBJ1-2
ASSSFKDTNYGYT
>-|13|TRBV3-1|TRBJ1-1
ASSQADLGAIEAF
>-|13|TRBV9|TRBJ1-1
ASNEWGSGGAEAF
>-|12|TRBV2|TRBJ2-3
ASNRGGRTDTQY
>-|11|TRBV4-1|TRBJ1-2
ASSSADIYGYT
>TRBD1|13|TRBV29-1|TRBJ2-1
SGRTGVETYNEQF
>-|13|TRBV2|TRBJ2-5
ASSDFVGSPETQY
>-|10|TRBV30|TRBJ2-3
AWSAGRDTQY
>-|12|TRBV2|TRBJ2-7
ATSEGILYYEQY
>-|12|TRBV20-1|TRBJ2-7
SARATGIIHEQY
>TRBD1|15|TRBV4-1|TRBJ2-5
ASSPSGRTGGGETQY
>TRBD1|13|TRBV5-1|TRBJ2-2
ASSGGTGTAGELF
>-|14|TRBV7-2|TRBJ2-3
ASSLGFGSSTDTQY
>-|10|TRBV15|TRBJ1-1
ATSQGNTEAF
>-|13|TRBV20-1|TRBJ2-3
SVTSAGTFTDTQY
>TRBD2|12|TRBV30|TRBJ2-5
AWRRLAGVETQY
>TRBD1|13|TRBV6-1|TRBJ1-2
ASSHSGTGSSGYT
>-|13|TRBV6-5|TRBJ1-6
ASSYMSSYNSPLH
>-|10|TRBV27|TRBJ2-2
ASNARSGELF
>-|14|TRBV6-4|TRBJ1-5
ASSDPRRAINQPQH
>-|12|TRBV2|TRBJ1-2
ASRDNDISNGCT
>-|13|TRBV28|TRBJ1-5
ASRTTGTYNQPQH
>-|13|TRBV5-1|TRBJ1-3
ASSRDANSGNTIY
>-|12|TRBV5-1|TRBJ2-1
ASSLEGQYNEQF
>-|15|TRBV27|TRBJ2-6
ASSIRQARSGANVLT
>-|12|TRBV10-3|TRBJ1-4
AISDRATNEKLF
>TRBD1|12|TRBV6-2/TRBV6-3|TRBJ2-3
VSSHRGSTDTQY
>-|13|TRBV5-1|TRBJ2-7
ASSPVFRGAYEQY
>TRBD2|15|TRBV20-1|TRBJ2-2
SARVGTSGRGTGELF
>-|14|TRBV28|TRBJ2-2
ASSLLGGLDTGELF
>TRBD1|13|TRBV5-1|TRBJ2-7
ASSSTMTGIYEQY
>-|13|TRBV6-1|TRBJ2-7
ASSESSGSSYEQY
>-|13|TRBV5-1|TRBJ1-6
ASSLAAIGQSPLH
>-|11|TRBV2|TRBJ1-2
ASSGAQGSGYT
>TRBD1|12|TRBV30|TRBJ1-2
AWSVLGGISCYT
>-|13|TRBV6-1|TRBJ1-1
TSSDGGNMNTEAF